Presented here are 21 T cell receptor beta chains from one specimen sequenced in a study of T cell repertoires in cytomegalovirus infection. TCRdb used MiXCR to reprocess the reads, holding one entry per CDR3 protein. The sample lists around 490,000 distinct CDR3 sequences; 26% were seen once. Material: PBMCs. The origin of the receptors is a human donor in good health (CMV status not recorded). Some clones in this sample may be carry-over from other donors' samples.

As for this clonotype: A clone one base away is much larger, so this may be a read error. This sequence joins TRBV7-8 and TRBJ1-5; D perhaps matches TRBD1 (6 bases). This CDR3 spans 14 amino acids. Germline-derived CDR1 and CDR2 are SGHVS and FQNEAQ. CDR3 region: CAGSLWGGNQPQHF. The DNA of the CDR3 is TGTGCCGGCAGCTTGTGGGGGGGCAACCAGCCCCAGCATTTT.

V gene TRBV11-2 combines with J gene TRBJ2-1; D is unresolved. Trimming left V 7 bases short and J 1 base short, with 11 bases between. The V gene's germline CDR1 is SGHAT and CDR2 FQNNGV. The CDR3 is 14 residues long. Here the CDR3 reads CASTQSRSYNEQFF. DNA of the CDR3: TGTGCCAGCACCCAGAGCCGGTCCTACAATGAGCAGTTCTTC.

The chain recombines TRBV4-3 with TRBJ1-2; a weak D match, TRBD1 (6 bases). Germline assignment: CDR1 LGHNA and CDR2 YSLEER. This CDR3 is 17 amino acids long. Trimming took off 4 bases at V and 6 bases at J, with 24 bases between the two ends. CDR3 nucleotides: TGCGCCAGCAGCCCCACATCCGGGACACGGACATTTCATGGCTACACCTTC. Its translation is CASSPTSGTRTFHGYTF.

The V and J genes are TRBV2 and TRBJ1-1; TRBD1 agrees at 7 bases. V lost 7 bases and J lost 4; bases outside the gene matches: 15. The CDR3 is 16 amino acids. Germline V gene lookup returns CDR1 SNHLY and CDR2 FYNNEI. For the CDR3, the DNA is TGTGCCAGCACCTCCCGTCCAGGGGGGATAGGCACTGAAGCTTTCTTT. Its protein is CASTSRPGGIGTEAFF.

This clonotype occurred a few times. The gene calls are TRBV7-9 and TRBJ2-5, with D perhaps matching TRBD2 (6 bases). Trimming pared 4 bases from V and 1 base from J, leaving 7 bases between. Germline CDR1 reads SEHNR; CDR2 reads FQNEAQ (reference sequence). The CDR3 contains 13 residues. CDR3 DNA sequence: TGTGCCAGCAGCTCCGGGGGCCAAGAGACCCAGTACTTC. It translates to CASSSGGQETQYF.

This clonotype was counted at least ten times. This chain uses TRBV7-2 with TRBJ2-1; TRBD2 agrees at 11 bases. From germline, CDR1 is SGHTA and CDR2 FQGNSA. The junction had 11 bases not matched to a gene; V was cut back by 3 bases and J by 7 bases. The CDR3 runs 17 residues. CDR3 nucleotides: TGTGCCAGCAGCTTCACGGGGTTAACTAGCGGGAGAAATGAGCAGTTCTTC. Translated: CASSFTGLTSGRNEQFF.

This clonotype was seen a handful of times. The rearrangement joins TRBV6-1 to TRBJ2-5; 8 bases align to TRBD2. This CDR3 is 15 amino acids long. J was trimmed by 4 bases and V by 6 bases; bases with no gene match: 10. Germline CDR1 reads MNHNS; CDR2 reads SASEGT. DNA for the CDR3: TGTGCCAGCAGCCCCGAACGGGGGGGGAGAGAGACCCAGTACTTC. Translating gives CASSPERGGRETQYF.

Ten or more counts support this clonotype. The rearrangement uses TRBV7-2 and TRBJ2-1; 8 nucleotides line up with TRBD1. Germline V gene sequence: CDR1 SGHTA, CDR2 FQGNSA. This CDR3 region has 12 residues. V lost 3 bases to trimming and J lost 10 bases; unmatched junction nucleotides: 2. The DNA for the CDR3 is TGTGCCAGCAGCTTGTGGGACAGGGAGCAGTTCTTC. Translating it yields CASSLWDREQFF. The full variable domain, its missing parts supplied by reference TRBV7-2 and TRBJ2-1, is GAGVSQSPSNKVTEKGKDVELRCDPISGHTALYWYRQSLGQGLEFLIYFQGNSAPDKSGLPSDRFSAERTGGSVSTLTIQRTQQEDSAVYLCASSLWDREQFFGPGTRLTVL.

This clonotype has more than one count but fewer than ten. This sequence joins TRBV5-4 and TRBJ2-1; 8 nucleotides line up with TRBD2. The CDR3 consists of 17 residues. With V trimmed by 2 bases and J by 3 bases, 10 bases remained unmatched. Germline CDR1 SGHNT, CDR2 YYREEE (reference sequence). The CDR3 nucleotides read TGTGCCAGCAGCTTTCGAAGCGGGAGAACTCTCTACAATGAGCAGTTCTTC. It specifies CASSFRSGRTLYNEQFF. The full variable domain, with the rest looked up from reference TRBV5-4 and TRBJ2-1, is ETGVTQSPTHLIKTRGQQVTLRCSSQSGHNTVSWYQQALGQGPQFIFQYYREEENGRGNFPPRFSGLQFPNYSSELNVNALELDDSALYLCASSFRSGRTLYNEQFFGPGTRLTVL.

The sample holds one count of this clonotype. The V call is TRBV2, the J call TRBJ2-3; D gene uncertain. V shed 7 bases and J shed 4 bases, with 12 bases lying between them. The V gene's germline CDR1 is SNHLY and CDR2 FYNNEI. CDR3 length: 13 amino acids. The CDR3 is CASTGPRADTQYF. Here the CDR3 DNA reads TGTGCCAGCACTGGGCCCAGAGCAGATACGCAGTATTTT.

This clonotype was counted ten times or more. The CDR3 nucleotides read TGTGCCAGCAGCTTGCCGGGACTAGCGGGAACTGAGACCCAGTACTTC. Residues: CASSLPGLAGTETQYF. The rearrangement links TRBV7-2 to TRBJ2-5, with 13 positions matching TRBD2. Germline CDR1 reads SGHTA; CDR2 reads FQGNSA. V lost 3 bases, J lost 5 bases, and 6 bases stayed unmatched. This CDR3 is 16 amino acids long.

This clonotype was seen repeatedly, ten times or more. V is TRBV7-2 and J is TRBJ2-2, with D hard to call. From germline, CDR1 is SGHTA and CDR2 FQGNSA. This CDR3 has 14 residues. The germline V and J ends were trimmed by 1 base and 0 bases, with 3 bases remaining between them. The CDR3 DNA sequence: TGTGCCAGCAGCTTAGTTTCGAACACCGGGGAGCTGTTTTTT. It translates to CASSLVSNTGELFF.

The CDR3 reads CSATEGQMNTEAFF. CDR3 bases: TGCAGTGCTACTGAGGGACAGATGAACACTGAAGCTTTCTTT. The V gene is TRBV20-1, the J gene TRBJ1-1; 7 bases align to TRBD1. The germline V gene has CDR1 DFQATT and CDR2 SNEGSKA (reference sequence). Trimming removed 4 bases from V and 0 bases from J; junction bases left unmatched: 5. This CDR3 is 14 amino acids long.

This clonotype was seen repeatedly, ten times or more. CDR3: CASSRHGQRTDTQYF. CDR3 coding DNA: TGTGCCAGCAGCCGGCACGGACAGCGGACAGATACGCAGTATTTT. The rearrangement links TRBV14 to TRBJ2-3; a possible D gene is TRBD1 (6 bases). Germline V CDR1 and CDR2: SGHDN, FVKESK. This CDR3 comprises 15 residues. V lost 4 bases and J 3 bases, leaving 14 bases between the germline ends.

This rearrangement joins TRBV6-1 to TRBJ2-1; perhaps TRBD1 as D (5 bases). Trimming took off 6 bases at V and 5 bases at J, with 11 bases between the two ends. The CDR3 totals 13 residues. Germline CDR1 is MNHNS and CDR2 is SASEGT. CDR3 DNA sequence: TGTGCCAGCAGCCCTGACAGAAACAATGAGCAGTTCTTC. Encoded protein: CASSPDRNNEQFF.

This clonotype was detected ten times or more. This chain joins TRBV7-2 and TRBJ2-3, with TRBD2 matching 11 bases. The CDR3 totals 16 residues. Germline lookup yields CDR1 SGHTA and CDR2 FQGNSA. With V trimmed by 3 bases and J by 4 bases, 6 bases remained unmatched. The CDR3 is CASSFRGTSGSDTQYF. CDR3 DNA: TGTGCCAGCAGCTTTAGGGGGACTAGCGGCTCAGATACGCAGTATTTT. Drawing the rest from reference TRBV7-2 and TRBJ2-3, the complete variable domain is GAGVSQSPSNKVTEKGKDVELRCDPISGHTALYWYRQSLGQGLEFLIYFQGNSAPDKSGLPSDRFSAERTGGSVSTLTIQRTQQEDSAVYLCASSFRGTSGSDTQYFGPGTRLTVL.

This clonotype occurred a few times. CDR3 nucleotide sequence: TGTGCCAGCAGTTACTCGAAGGAGGGGGACAGGTCCTACAATGAGCAGTTCTTC. Encoded protein: CASSYSKEGDRSYNEQFF. The chain links TRBV6-2 or TRBV6-3 to TRBJ2-1, with 8 bases fitting TRBD1. V lost 0 bases to trimming and J lost 1 base; unmatched junction nucleotides: 8. The germline CDR1 and CDR2 sequences are MNHEY and SVGEGT. This CDR3 contains 18 residues.

The rearrangement joins TRBV30 to TRBJ2-6; the D call may be TRBD1 or TRBD2 (6 bases each). V was shortened by 3 bases and J by 0 bases, with 18 bases between the two germline ends. The CDR3 contains 18 residues. Germline V gene sequence: CDR1 GTSNPN, CDR2 SVGIG (reference sequence). The CDR3 is CAWREGTWGASGANVLTF. As DNA, the CDR3 is TGTGCCTGGAGAGAAGGGACATGGGGGGCCTCTGGGGCCAACGTCCTGACTTTC. Combining the CDR3 with reference TRBV30 and TRBJ2-6 gives the whole variable domain SQTIHQWPATLVQPVGSPLSLECTVEGTSNPNLYWYRQAAGRGLQLLFYSVGIGQISSEVPQNLSASRPQDRQFILSSKKLLLSDSGFYLCAWREGTWGASGANVLTFGAGSRLTVL.

This clonotype showed up just a few times. The V and J genes are TRBV4-3 and TRBJ2-6, with D perhaps matching TRBD1 (5 bases). The CDR3 spans 18 residues. CDR1 and CDR2 (germline): LGHNA, YSLEER. The V end lost 0 bases, the J end lost 2 bases, and 14 bases lay between the germline ends. CDR3 in amino acids: CASSQEGQGLTGANVLTF. The CDR3 DNA is TGCGCCAGCAGCCAAGAAGGTCAGGGTCTTACTGGGGCCAACGTCCTGACTTTC.

The V call is TRBV5-1, the J call TRBJ1-2, with D possibly being TRBD1 (5 bases). This CDR3 contains 14 residues. Germline lookup yields CDR1 SGHRS and CDR2 YFSETQ. Trimming removed 0 bases from V and 5 bases from J, with 11 bases in between. The CDR3 coding sequence is TGCGCCAGCAGCTTGGAAGGGGCCCTTTATGGCTACACCTTC. This codes for CASSLEGALYGYTF.

This clonotype has just a few counts. The J gene is TRBJ2-5, the V gene TRBV24-1, with 8 nucleotides matching TRBD1. This CDR3 contains 12 residues. Looked up from germline, CDR1 is KGHDR and CDR2 is SFDVKD. V was pared by 7 bases and J by 6 bases, with 3 bases of the junction left unmatched. This CDR3 reads CATSQGAKTQYF. CDR3 sequence (DNA): TGTGCCACCAGCCAGGGGGCTAAGACCCAGTACTTC.